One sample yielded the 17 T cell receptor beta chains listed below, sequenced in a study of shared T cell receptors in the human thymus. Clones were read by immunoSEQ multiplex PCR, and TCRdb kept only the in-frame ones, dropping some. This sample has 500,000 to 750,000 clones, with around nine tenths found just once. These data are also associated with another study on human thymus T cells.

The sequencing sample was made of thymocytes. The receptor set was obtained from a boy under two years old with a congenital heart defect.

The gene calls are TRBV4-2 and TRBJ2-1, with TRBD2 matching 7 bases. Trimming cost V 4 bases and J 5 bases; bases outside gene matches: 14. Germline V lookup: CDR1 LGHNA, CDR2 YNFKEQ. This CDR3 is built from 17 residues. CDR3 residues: CASSPRSSSGDNNEQFF. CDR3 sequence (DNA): TGTGCCAGCAGCCCAAGATCATCCAGCGGGGATAACAATGAGCAGTTCTTC.

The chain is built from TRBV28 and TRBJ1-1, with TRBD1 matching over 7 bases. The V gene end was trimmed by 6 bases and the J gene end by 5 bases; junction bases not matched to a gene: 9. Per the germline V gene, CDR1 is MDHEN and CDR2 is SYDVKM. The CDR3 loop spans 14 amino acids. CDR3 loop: CASRMQGVVTEAFF. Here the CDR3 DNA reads TGTGCCAGCAGGATGCAGGGGGTAGTGACTGAAGCTTTCTTT.

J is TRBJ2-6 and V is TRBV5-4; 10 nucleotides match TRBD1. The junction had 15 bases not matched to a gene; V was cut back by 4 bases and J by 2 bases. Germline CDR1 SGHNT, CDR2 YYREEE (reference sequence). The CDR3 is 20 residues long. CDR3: CASSGPYRQGAPPGANVLTF. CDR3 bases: TGTGCCAGCAGCGGCCCCTACCGACAGGGGGCGCCCCCTGGGGCCAACGTCCTGACTTTC.

The CDR3 sequence: CASSHTGTSAKETQYF. In nucleotides, the CDR3 is TGCGCCAGCAGCCACACCGGGACTAGCGCCAAAGAGACCCAGTACTTC. The rearrangement uses TRBV4-3 and TRBJ2-5, with TRBD2 matching over 10 bases. This CDR3 is 16 amino acids long. Germline loops: CDR1 LGHNA, CDR2 YSLEER. Trimming took 3 bases from V and 3 from J; bases not matched to a gene: 7.

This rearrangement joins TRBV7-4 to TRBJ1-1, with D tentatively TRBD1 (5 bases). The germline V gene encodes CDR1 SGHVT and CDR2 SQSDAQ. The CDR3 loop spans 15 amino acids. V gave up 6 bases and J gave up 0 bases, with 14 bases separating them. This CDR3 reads CASRLQAHLNTEAFF. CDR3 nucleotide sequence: TGTGCCAGCAGGTTACAGGCTCACTTGAACACTGAAGCTTTCTTT.

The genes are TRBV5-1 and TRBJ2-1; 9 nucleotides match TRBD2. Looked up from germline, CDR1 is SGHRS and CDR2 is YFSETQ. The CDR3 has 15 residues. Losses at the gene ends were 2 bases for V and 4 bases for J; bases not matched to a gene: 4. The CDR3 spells CASSFGREGYNEQFF. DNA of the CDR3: TGCGCCAGCAGCTTCGGGCGGGAGGGGTACAATGAGCAGTTCTTC.

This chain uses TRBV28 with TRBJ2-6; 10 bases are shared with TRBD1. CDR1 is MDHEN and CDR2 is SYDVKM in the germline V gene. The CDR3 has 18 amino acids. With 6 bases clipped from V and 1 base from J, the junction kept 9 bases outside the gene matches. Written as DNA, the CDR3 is TGTGCCAGCAGCCCGGGACAGGGGCTGAGGTCTGGGGCCAACGTCCTGACTTTC. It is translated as CASSPGQGLRSGANVLTF.

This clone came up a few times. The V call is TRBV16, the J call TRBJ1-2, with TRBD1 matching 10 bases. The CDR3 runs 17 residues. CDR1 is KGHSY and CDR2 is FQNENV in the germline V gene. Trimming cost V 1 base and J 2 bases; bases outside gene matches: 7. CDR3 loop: CASSQFVQDRGNYGYTF. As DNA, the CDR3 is TGTGCCAGCAGCCAATTCGTCCAGGACAGGGGGAACTATGGCTACACCTTC. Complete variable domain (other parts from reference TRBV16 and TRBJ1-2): GEEVAQTPKHLVRGEGQKAKLYCAPIKGHSYVFWYQQVLKNEFKFLISFQNENVFDETGMPKERFSAKCLPNSPCSLEIQATKLEDSAVYFCASSQFVQDRGNYGYTFGSGTRLTVV.

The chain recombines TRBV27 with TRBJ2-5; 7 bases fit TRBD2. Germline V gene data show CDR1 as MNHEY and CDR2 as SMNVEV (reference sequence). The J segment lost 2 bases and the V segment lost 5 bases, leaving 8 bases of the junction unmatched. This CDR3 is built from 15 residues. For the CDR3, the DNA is TGTGCCAGCAGTGCCGCCCTGCGGGGGCAAGAGACCCAGTACTTC. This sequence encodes CASSAALRGQETQYF.

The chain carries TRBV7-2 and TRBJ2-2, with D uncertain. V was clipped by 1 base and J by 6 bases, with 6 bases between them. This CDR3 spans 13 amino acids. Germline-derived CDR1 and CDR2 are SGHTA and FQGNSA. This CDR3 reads CASSLESPGELFF. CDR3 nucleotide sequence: TGTGCCAGCAGCTTAGAGAGCCCCGGGGAGCTGTTTTTT.

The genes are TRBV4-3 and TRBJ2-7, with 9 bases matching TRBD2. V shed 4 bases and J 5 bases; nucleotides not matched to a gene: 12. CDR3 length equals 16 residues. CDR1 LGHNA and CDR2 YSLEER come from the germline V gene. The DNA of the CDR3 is TGCGCCAGCAGCCCCTCTGGACTAGCGTCTACCCACGAGCAGTACTTC. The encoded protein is CASSPSGLASTHEQYF.

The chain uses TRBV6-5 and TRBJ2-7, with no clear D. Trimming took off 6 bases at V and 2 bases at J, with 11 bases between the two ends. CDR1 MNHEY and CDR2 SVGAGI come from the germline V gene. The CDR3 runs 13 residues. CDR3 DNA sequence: TGTGCCAGCAGCCCAGATGACACCTACGAGCAGTACTTC. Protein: CASSPDDTYEQYF.

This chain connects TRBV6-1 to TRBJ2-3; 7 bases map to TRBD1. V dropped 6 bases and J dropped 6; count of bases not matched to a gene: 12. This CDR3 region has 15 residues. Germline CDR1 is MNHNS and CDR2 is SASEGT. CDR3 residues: CASRRQGLPRDTQYF. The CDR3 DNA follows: TGTGCCAGCAGACGACAGGGCCTACCGAGGGATACGCAGTATTTT.

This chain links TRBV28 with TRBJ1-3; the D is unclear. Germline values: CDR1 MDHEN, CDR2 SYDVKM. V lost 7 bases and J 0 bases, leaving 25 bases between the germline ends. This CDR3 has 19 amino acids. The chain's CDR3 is CASNPNPLTGLFSGNTIYF. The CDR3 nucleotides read TGTGCCAGCAATCCAAACCCCCTCACGGGATTATTCTCTGGAAACACCATATATTTT.

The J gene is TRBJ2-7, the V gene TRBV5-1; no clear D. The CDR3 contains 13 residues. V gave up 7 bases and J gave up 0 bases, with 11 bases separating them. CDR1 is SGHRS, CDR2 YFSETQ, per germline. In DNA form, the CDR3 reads TGCGCCAGCCATAGGTGGAGCTCCTACGAGCAGTACTTC. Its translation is CASHRWSSYEQYF.

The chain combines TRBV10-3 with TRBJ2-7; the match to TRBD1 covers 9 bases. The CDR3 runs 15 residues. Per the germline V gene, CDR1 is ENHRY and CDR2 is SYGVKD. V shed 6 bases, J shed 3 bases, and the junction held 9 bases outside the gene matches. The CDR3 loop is CAIRWDRAPLYEQYF. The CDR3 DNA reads TGTGCCATCAGATGGGACAGGGCCCCTCTCTACGAGCAGTACTTC.

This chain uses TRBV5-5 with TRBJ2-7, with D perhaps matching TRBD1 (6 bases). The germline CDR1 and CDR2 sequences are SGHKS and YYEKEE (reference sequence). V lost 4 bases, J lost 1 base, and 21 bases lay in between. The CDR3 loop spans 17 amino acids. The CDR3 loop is CASSPWARRQVSYEQYF. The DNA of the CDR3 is TGTGCCAGCAGCCCATGGGCAAGGAGACAGGTTTCCTACGAGCAGTACTTC.